This T cell receptor beta chain was found in a study of shared clonotypes between healthy human individuals. Genomic DNA per cell subset filled all wells of several immunoSEQ plates. Sequencing used immunoSEQ multiplex PCR; TCRdb keeps in-frame clones, though not all of them. This sample has about 180,000 clones, with 85% to 95% found just once. Those who donated, Caucasian adults without exception, all lived in Nashville, Tennessee. As regards this clone: Its antigen remains unknown. The germline gene is not matched at one end of the junction; a read error may be the cause.

Germline CDR1 and CDR2: SGHVS and FQNEAQ. CDR3 length equals 19 residues. Whole-study results and caveats: Roughly 4.6% of naive CD4 clonotypes were common to a few donors. Rarefaction indicated that sorted-subset sequencing remained incomplete although depth was large.

This clonotype was sampled from a woman in her thirties in good health. Source material: naive CD4+ T cells sorted from blood. The subset here: CD45RA+ positively selected. The chain couples TRBV7-8 to TRBJ2-1, with 11 bases that match TRBD2. The CDR3 region has the DNA TGTGCCAGCAGATTAGTTCCCAGAACTAGCGGGAGATCCCACAATGAGCAGTTCTTC. Its protein is CASRLVPRTSGRSHNEQFF.